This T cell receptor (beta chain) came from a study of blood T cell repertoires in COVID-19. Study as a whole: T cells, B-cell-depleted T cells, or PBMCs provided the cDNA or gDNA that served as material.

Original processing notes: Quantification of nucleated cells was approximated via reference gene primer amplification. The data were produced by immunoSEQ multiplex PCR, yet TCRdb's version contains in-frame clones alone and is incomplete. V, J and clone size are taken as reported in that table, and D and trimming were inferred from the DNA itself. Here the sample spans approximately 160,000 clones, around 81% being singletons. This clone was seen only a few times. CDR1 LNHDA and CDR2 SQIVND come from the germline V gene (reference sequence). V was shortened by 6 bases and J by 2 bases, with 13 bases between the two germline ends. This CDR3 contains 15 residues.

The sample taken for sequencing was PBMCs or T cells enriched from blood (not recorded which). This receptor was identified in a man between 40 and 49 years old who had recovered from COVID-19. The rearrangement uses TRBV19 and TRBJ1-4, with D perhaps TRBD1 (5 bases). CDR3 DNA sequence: TGTGCCAGTAGCGAGACAGCTGTGACTAATGAAAAACTGTTTTTT. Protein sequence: CASSETAVTNEKLFF.